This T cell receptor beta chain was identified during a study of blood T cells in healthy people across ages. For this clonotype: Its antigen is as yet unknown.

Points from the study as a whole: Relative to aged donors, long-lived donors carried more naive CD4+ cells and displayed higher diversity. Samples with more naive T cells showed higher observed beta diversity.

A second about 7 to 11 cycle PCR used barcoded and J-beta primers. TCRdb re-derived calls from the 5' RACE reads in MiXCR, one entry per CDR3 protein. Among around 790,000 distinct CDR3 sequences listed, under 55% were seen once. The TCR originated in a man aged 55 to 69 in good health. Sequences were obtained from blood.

The CDR3 DNA is TGCAGTGCTCAACCGACAGGGTCTTACGAGCAGTACTTC. This translates into CSAQPTGSYEQYF. V is TRBV20-1 and J is TRBJ2-7; 7 bases fit TRBD1. The V and J ends lost 5 bases and 4 bases, in that order; junction bases with no gene match: 8. This CDR3 is 13 amino acids long. Germline V CDR1 and CDR2: DFQATT, SNEGSKA (reference sequence).